The 3 T cell receptor beta chains presented below share a single source sample, sequenced in a study of T cell responses to AZD1222 COVID-19 vaccine. Only in-frame clones appear in the TCRdb table, and some are missing; sequencing was by immunoSEQ multiplex PCR. The data hold about 94,000 clones, with approximately 87% observed a single time. The sample was peripheral blood, taken 28 days after the second AZD1222 dose. The receptors shown here come from an adult who received the AZD1222 COVID-19 vaccine.

The V gene is TRBV19, the J gene TRBJ2-1; 7 nucleotides align to TRBD1. CDR1 is LNHDA and CDR2 is SQIVND in the germline V gene (reference sequence). The length of the CDR3 is 14 residues. Trimming took 6 bases from V and 1 from J; bases not matched to a gene: 3. The CDR3 sequence is CASRWDSSYNEQFF. The CDR3 coding sequence is TGTGCCAGTAGGTGGGACAGTTCCTACAATGAGCAGTTCTTC. The whole variable domain, remainder taken from reference TRBV19 and TRBJ2-1, is DGGITQSPKYLFRKEGQNVTLSCEQNLNHDAMYWYRQDPGQGLRLIYYSQIVNDFQKGDIAEGYSVSREKKESFPLTVTSAQKNPTAFYLCASRWDSSYNEQFFGPGTRLTVL.

V and J are TRBV10-2 and TRBJ1-2; D call uncertain. V shed 0 bases and J shed 2 bases, with 13 bases lying between them. Germline V gene sequence: CDR1 WSHSY, CDR2 SAAADI. CDR3 length: 16 residues. The CDR3 spells CASSESPFGRNYGYTF. CDR3 nucleotides: TGCGCCAGCAGTGAGTCGCCTTTCGGACGGAACTATGGCTACACCTTC.

As DNA, the CDR3 is TGTGCCAGCAGCTTACCCTCCACCTACGAGCAGTACTTC. This encodes CASSLPSTYEQYF. The V call is TRBV7-6, the J call TRBJ2-7; D uncertain. The V gene's germline CDR1 is SGHVS and CDR2 FNYEAQ. The length of the CDR3 is 13 residues. V was shortened by 2 bases and J by 2 bases, with 7 bases between the two germline ends.